The clone carrying this TCR beta chain has just a few counts. Its specificity is not known. TCRdb re-derived calls from the reads in MiXCR, one entry per CDR3 protein. Found here are some 180,000 distinct CDR3 sequences, 15% to 20% of them singletons; the top ten hold almost 25%. These data originate in a study of T cell repertoires in cytomegalovirus infection. Across the whole study: CMV infection and matching HLA type were both indicated by public TCR beta signatures. Study-level results: Cumulative public TCR beta family frequency identified CMV carriers with the relevant HLA. Ex vivo, HLA-C-restricted CMV-specific TCR beta clonotypes prevailed over the rest of the response.

V lost 5 bases, J lost 9 bases, and 11 bases stayed unmatched. The CDR3 sequence is 15 residues long. Per germline, CDR1 SGHTA and CDR2 FQGTGA. The rearrangement links TRBV7-3 to TRBJ2-4; 9 nucleotides line up with TRBD1. Sequences were obtained from CD8+ T cells from PBMCs. This TCR derives from a human donor in good health (CMV status not recorded). Some clones in this sample may be carry-over from other donors' samples. The DNA for the CDR3 is TGTGCCAGCAGCCCTACCGGGGGGACAGGGAGCATTCAGTACTTC. Amino acids: CASSPTGGTGSIQYF. Drawing the rest from reference TRBV7-3 and TRBJ2-4, the complete variable domain is GAGVSQTPSNKVTEKGKYVELRCDPISGHTALYWYRQSLGQGPEFLIYFQGTGAADDSGLPNDRFFAVRPEGSVSTLKIQRTERGDSAVYLCASSPTGGTGSIQYFGAGTRLSVL.